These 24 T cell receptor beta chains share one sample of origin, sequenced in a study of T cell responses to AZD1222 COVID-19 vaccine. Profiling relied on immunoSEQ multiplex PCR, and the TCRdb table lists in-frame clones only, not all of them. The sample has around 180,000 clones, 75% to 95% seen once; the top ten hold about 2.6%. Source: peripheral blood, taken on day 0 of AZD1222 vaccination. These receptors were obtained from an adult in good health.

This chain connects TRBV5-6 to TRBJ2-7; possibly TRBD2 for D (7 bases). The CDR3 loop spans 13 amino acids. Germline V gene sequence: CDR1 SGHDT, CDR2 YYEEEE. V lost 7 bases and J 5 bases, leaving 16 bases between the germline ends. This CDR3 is CASLRGGGDEQYF. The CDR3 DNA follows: TGTGCCAGCCTCAGGGGAGGGGGGGACGAGCAGTACTTC.

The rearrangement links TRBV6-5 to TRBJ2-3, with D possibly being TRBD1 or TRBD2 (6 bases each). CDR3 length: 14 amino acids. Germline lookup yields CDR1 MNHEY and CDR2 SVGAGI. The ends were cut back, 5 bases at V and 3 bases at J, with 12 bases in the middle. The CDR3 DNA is TGTGCCAGCAGTCGAACGGGGGCGACAGATACGCAGTATTTT. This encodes CASSRTGATDTQYF.

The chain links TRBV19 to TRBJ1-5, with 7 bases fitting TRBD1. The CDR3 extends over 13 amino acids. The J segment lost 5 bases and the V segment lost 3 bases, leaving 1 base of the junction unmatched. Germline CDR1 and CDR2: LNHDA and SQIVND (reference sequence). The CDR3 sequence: CASSMTGYQPQHF. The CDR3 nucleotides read TGTGCCAGTAGTATGACAGGGTATCAGCCCCAGCATTTT.

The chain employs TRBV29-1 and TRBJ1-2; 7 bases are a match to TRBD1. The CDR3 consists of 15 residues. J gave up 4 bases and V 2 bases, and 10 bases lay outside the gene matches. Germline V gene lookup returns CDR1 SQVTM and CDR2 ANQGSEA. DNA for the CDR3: TGCAGCGTTGAACAACGCGGTAGGGACAGCTATGGCTACACCTTC. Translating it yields CSVEQRGRDSYGYTF.

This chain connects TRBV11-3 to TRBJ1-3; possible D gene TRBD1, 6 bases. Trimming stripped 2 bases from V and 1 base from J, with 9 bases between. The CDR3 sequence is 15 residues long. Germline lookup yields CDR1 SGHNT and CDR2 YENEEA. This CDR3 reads CASSLQGSSGNTIYF. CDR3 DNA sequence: TGTGCCAGCAGCTTACAGGGGAGTTCTGGAAACACCATATATTTT.

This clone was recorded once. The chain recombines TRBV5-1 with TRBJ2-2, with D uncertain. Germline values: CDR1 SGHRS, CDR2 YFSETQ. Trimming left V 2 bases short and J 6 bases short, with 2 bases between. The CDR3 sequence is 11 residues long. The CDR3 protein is CASSLAGELFF. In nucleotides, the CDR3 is TGCGCCAGCAGCTTAGCCGGGGAGCTGTTTTTT. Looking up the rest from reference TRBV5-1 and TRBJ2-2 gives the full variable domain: KAGVTQTPRYLIKTRGQQVTLSCSPISGHRSVSWYQQTPGQGLQFLFEYFSETQRNKGNFPGRFSGRQFSNSRSEMNVSTLELGDSALYLCASSLAGELFFGEGSRLTVL.

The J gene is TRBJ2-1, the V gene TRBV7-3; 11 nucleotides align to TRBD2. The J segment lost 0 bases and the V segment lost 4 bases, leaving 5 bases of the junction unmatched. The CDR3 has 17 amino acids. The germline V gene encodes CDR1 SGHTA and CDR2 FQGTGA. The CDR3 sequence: CASSSFGTSGSYNEQFF. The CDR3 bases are TGTGCCAGCAGCTCATTCGGGACTAGCGGCTCCTACAATGAGCAGTTCTTC.

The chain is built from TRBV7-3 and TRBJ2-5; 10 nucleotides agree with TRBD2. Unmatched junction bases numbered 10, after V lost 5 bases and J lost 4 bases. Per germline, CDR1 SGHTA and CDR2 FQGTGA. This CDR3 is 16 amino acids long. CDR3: CASSESGSGGSETQYF. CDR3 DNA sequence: TGTGCCAGCAGCGAAAGTGGTAGCGGGGGGTCAGAGACCCAGTACTTC.

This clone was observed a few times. DNA for the CDR3: TGCAGTGCTAGAGCAGGGACTAGCGGATACTTC. Translation: CSARAGTSGYF. The V and J genes are TRBV20-1 and TRBJ2-7; 11 positions match TRBD2. The CDR3 covers 11 residues. CDR1 is DFQATT, CDR2 SNEGSKA, per germline (reference sequence). The trim removed 1 base at V and 13 bases at J, leaving 3 bases unmatched.

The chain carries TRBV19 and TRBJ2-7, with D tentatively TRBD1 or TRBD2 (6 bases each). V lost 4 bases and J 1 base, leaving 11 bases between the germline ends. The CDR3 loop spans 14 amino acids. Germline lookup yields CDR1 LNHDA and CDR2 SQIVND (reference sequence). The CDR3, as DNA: TGTGCCAGTAGTAAGGGGGGTCTATCCTACGAGCAGTACTTC. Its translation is CASSKGGLSYEQYF.

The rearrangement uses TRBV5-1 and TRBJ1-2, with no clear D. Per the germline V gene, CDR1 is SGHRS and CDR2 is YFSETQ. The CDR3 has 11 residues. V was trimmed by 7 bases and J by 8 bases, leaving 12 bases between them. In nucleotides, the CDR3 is TGCGCCAGCCTCTCACCTCAAGGCTACACCTTC. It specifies CASLSPQGYTF.

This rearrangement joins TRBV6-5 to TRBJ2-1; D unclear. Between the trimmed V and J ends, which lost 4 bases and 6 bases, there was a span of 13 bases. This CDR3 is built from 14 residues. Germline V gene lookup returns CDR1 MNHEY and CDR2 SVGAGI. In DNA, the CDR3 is TGTGCCAGCAGTTCACGCCCCGCGGTCAATGAGCAGTTCTTC. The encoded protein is CASSSRPAVNEQFF.

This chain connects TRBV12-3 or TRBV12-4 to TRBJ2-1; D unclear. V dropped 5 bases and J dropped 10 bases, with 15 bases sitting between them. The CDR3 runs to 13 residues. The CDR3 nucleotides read TGTGCCAGCAGTCCAGGACGGGTCTTGGAGCAGTTCTTC. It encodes CASSPGRVLEQFF.

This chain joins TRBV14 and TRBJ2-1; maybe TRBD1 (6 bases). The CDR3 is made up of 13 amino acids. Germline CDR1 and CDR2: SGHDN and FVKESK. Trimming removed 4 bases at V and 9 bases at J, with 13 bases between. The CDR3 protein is CASSRKGHPEQFF. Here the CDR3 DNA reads TGTGCCAGCAGCCGTAAGGGACACCCTGAGCAGTTCTTC.

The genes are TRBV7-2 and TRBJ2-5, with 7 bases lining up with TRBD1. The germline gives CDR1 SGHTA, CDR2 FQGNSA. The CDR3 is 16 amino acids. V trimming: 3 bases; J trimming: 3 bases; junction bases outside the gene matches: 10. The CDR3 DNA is TGTGCCAGCAGCTTTGGGATCGGCACAGGGGAAGAGACCCAGTACTTC. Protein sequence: CASSFGIGTGEETQYF.

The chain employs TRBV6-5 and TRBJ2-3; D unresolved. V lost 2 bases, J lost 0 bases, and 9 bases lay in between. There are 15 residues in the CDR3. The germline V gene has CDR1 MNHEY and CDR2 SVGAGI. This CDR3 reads CASSYVGPSTDTQYF. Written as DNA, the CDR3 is TGTGCCAGCAGTTACGTCGGTCCTAGCACAGATACGCAGTATTTT.

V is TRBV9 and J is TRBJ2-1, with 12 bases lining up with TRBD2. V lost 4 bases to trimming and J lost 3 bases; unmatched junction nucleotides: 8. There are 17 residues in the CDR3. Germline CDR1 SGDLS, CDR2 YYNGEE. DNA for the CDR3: TGTGCCAGCAGCCCCGCTAGCGGGGGGGCCTTCTACAATGAGCAGTTCTTC. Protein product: CASSPASGGAFYNEQFF.

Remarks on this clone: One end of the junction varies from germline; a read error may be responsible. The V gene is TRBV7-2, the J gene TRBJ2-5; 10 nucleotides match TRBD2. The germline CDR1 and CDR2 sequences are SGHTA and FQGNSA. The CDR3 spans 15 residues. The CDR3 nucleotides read TGTGCCAGCAGCCTAGCGGGGGCCGGGCAAGAGACCCAGTACTTC. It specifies CASSLAGAGQETQYF.

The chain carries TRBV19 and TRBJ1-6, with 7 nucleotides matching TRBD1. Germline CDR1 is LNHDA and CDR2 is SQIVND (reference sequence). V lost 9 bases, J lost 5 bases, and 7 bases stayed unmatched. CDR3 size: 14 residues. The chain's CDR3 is CASATGVDNSPLHF. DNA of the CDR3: TGTGCCAGCGCCACAGGGGTCGATAATTCACCCCTCCACTTT.

The CDR3 DNA reads as TGTGCCAGCAGTGCGCCGGGACAGGGGACGAACACTGAAGCTTTCTTT. This gives the protein CASSAPGQGTNTEAFF. The rearrangement uses TRBV27 and TRBJ1-1; 10 nucleotides align to TRBD1. The ends lost 5 bases at V and 1 base at J; junction bases unmatched: 7. The CDR3 covers 16 residues. The V gene's germline CDR1 is MNHEY and CDR2 SMNVEV (reference sequence).

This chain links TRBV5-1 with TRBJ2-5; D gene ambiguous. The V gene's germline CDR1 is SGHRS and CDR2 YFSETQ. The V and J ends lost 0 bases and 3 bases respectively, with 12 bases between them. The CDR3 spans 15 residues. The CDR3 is CASSLARDSEETQYF. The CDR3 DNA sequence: TGCGCCAGCAGCTTGGCCCGCGACTCCGAAGAGACCCAGTACTTC.

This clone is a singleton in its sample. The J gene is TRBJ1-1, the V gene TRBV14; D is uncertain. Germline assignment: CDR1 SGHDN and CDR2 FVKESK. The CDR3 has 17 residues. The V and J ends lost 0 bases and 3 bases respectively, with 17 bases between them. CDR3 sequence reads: CASSQDFPPSWDTEAFF. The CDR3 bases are TGTGCCAGCAGCCAAGATTTCCCACCTTCCTGGGACACTGAAGCTTTCTTT.

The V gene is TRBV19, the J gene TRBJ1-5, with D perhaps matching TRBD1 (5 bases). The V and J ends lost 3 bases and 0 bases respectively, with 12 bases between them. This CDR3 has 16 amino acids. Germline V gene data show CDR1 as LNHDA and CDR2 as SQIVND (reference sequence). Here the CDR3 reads CASSMGPGYSNQPQHF. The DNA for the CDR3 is TGTGCCAGTAGTATGGGGCCGGGCTATAGCAATCAGCCCCAGCATTTT.

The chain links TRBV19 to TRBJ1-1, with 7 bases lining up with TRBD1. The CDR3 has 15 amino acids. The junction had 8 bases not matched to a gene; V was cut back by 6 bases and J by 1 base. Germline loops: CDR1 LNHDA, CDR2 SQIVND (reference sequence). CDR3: CASRPPGTANTEAFF. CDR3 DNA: TGTGCCAGTAGACCACCCGGGACAGCGAACACTGAAGCTTTCTTT.